Listed below are T cell receptor beta chains from one sample, sequenced in a study of blood T cell repertoires in COVID-19. Clones were sequenced by immunoSEQ multiplex PCR, and TCRdb holds only the in-frame ones, with some missing. The table has 350,000 to 450,000 clones, approximately 86% seen once; the top ten hold roughly 7.1%. The sample was peripheral blood. The source of these receptors is a woman aged 55-75 years with COVID-19, enrolled during active disease. The CDR3 runs from the conserved cysteine through the conserved F or W. The listing skips clone size in some rows; elsewhere it reads once, few, many or a size class.

clone size	V gene	CDR3 protein
.	TRBV2	CASWAEQGIPETQYF
.	TRBV4-1	CASSQDSNRGLVGNTIYF
.	TRBV6-5	CASSSIYEQYF
.	TRBV30	CAWRVRDRRYGYTF
.	TRBV5-6	CASSLARHLNTEAFF
.	TRBV11-3	CASSRDRVTANEKLFF
once	TRBV2	CASSLAGGPYEQYF
.	TRBV6-1	CASSEIGQVYQHF
.	TRBV30	CAWSPGSGELFF
few	TRBV9	CASSSGTLPYEQYF
few	TRBV19	CASSYSGDNQPQHF
.	TRBV6-2/TRBV6-3	CASSYSTGLNSPLHF
.	TRBV5-6	CASSWPQGQGNTGELFF
.	TRBV16	CASSQSSRGGYTF
once	TRBV7-3	CASSLRGQGNEQFF
.	TRBV9	CASSVAFRQGGGYTF
.	TRBV30	CAWGRRGTEAFF
.	TRBV18	CASSPLEGAEAFF
.	TRBV7-2	CASSSGQGYGYTF
.	TRBV4-2	CASSQVVGQGGTEAFF
.	TRBV30	CAWNEPGISTDTQYF
.	TRBV4-1	CASSQFEQGPHSPLHF
.	TRBV30	CAWSATGAEQYF
few	TRBV7-2	CASSLVGSRTGGTYNEQFF
.	TRBV10-3	CAISEGTEGLDEQFF
.	TRBV7-3	CARVAGGLQETQYF
once	TRBV3-1/TRBV3-2	CASSQVPVKNIQYF
.	TRBV2	CASSAKRVQETQYF
.	TRBV7-9	CASSLLGATNEKLFF
.	TRBV5-6	CASSLGVGNEKLFF
.	TRBV20-1	CSASGASNYGYTF
.	TRBV5-4	CASSSRTRDRGYTGELFF
.	TRBV6-5	CASIDPLGVGYTF
.	TRBV5-1	CASISGPQPDTQYF
.	TRBV9	CASSGAFSGVTDTQYF
.	TRBV5-1	CASSLGPSVASGGMEQYF
.	TRBV27	CASSTIIGQGFLRKYF
.	TRBV9	CASNEAYYGYTF
.	TRBV13	CASSLEGAGELFF
few	TRBV19	CASSEQVNTEAFF
.	TRBV5-6	CASSLGAEKLFF
.	TRBV11-3	CASSLSPGQTSTDTQYF
.	TRBV3-1/TRBV3-2	CASSQVSSGGNTIYF
.	TRBV27	CASSHRNTEAFF
.	TRBV6-5	CASRSSDLYEQYF
.	TRBV5-1	CASSSNSGARTDTQYF
few	TRBV2	CASSQDRAEQYF
.	TRBV7-2	CASSLRDEQYF
.	TRBV29-1	CSAATQGASTEAFF
once	TRBV5-1	CASSGGLDQPQHF
.	TRBV3-1/TRBV3-2	CASSPGQTPSYNEQFF
.	TRBV7-2	CASSPESLAWGNEQFF
once	TRBV5-1	CASSWTGDSGANVLTF